Sequencing of this T cell receptor (beta chain) was carried out in a study of blood T cell repertoires in COVID-19. Study details: T cells, B-cell-depleted T cells, or PBMCs supplied cDNA or gDNA.

This clone was seen just once. Original processing notes: Amplification with reference gene primers provided the estimates of nucleated cell counts. Assay used: immunoSEQ multiplex PCR; TCRdb lists only in-frame clones, some missing. V and J calls and clone size are those listed in that table; D and trimming were worked out from the DNA. The table includes 250,000 or so clones, roughly 84% detected once. V lost 4 bases to trimming and J lost 5 bases; unmatched junction nucleotides: 4. Germline CDR1 reads KGHSH; CDR2 reads LQKENI. The CDR3 loop spans 15 amino acids. The sequence came from a man aged 40-49 years who had recovered from COVID-19. The sequenced sample consisted of peripheral blood. The chain joins TRBV18 to TRBJ2-2, with 10 bases fitting TRBD2. The DNA of the CDR3 is TGTGCCAGCTCACAGCGGGAGGGCCGGACCGGGGAGCTGTTTTTT. Amino acid sequence: CASSQREGRTGELFF. The whole variable domain, remainder taken from reference TRBV18 and TRBJ2-2, is NAGVMQNPRHLVRRRGQEARLRCSPMKGHSHVYWYRQLPEEGLKFMVYLQKENIIDESGMPKERFSAEFPKEGPSILRIQQVVRGDSAAYFCASSQREGRTGELFFGEGSRLTVL.